The 28 T cell receptor beta chains presented below share a single source sample, sequenced in a study of T cell repertoires in cytomegalovirus infection. TCRdb called the reads again in MiXCR, with one record for every CDR3 protein. The table has roughly 760,000 distinct CDR3 sequences, about 40% seen once. The sequenced material came from PBMCs. The receptors derive from a human donor in good health (CMV status not recorded). Some clones in this sample may be carry-over from other donors' samples.

In DNA, the CDR3 is TGTGCCAGCAGACCGGGAATCACCGTCACTAATGAAAAACTGTTTTTT. Its translation is CASRPGITVTNEKLFF. The chain carries TRBV6-6 and TRBJ1-4; no reliable D call. Trimming pared 6 bases from V and 2 bases from J, leaving 16 bases between. The CDR3 length is 16 residues. From germline, CDR1 is MNHNY and CDR2 SVGAGI (reference sequence).

This rearrangement joins TRBV11-2 to TRBJ2-1, with 13 bases that match TRBD2. CDR3 length: 17 residues. Germline-derived CDR1 and CDR2 are SGHAT and FQNNGV. V was clipped by 2 bases and J by 4 bases; unmatched bases: 5. The CDR3 DNA reads TGTGCCAGCAGCTTATTACTAGCGGGGGGGTCTTACAATGAGCAGTTCTTC. Protein product: CASSLLLAGGSYNEQFF. Together with reference TRBV11-2 and TRBJ2-1, the CDR3 gives the full variable domain: EAGVAQSPRYKIIEKRQSVAFWCNPISGHATLYWYQQILGQGPKLLIQFQNNGVVDDSQLPKDRFSAERLKGVDSTLKIQPAKLEDSAVYLCASSLLLAGGSYNEQFFGPGTRLTVL.

The table lists this clonotype with a few counts. This chain joins TRBV7-2 and TRBJ2-5; D is perhaps TRBD1 (6 bases). The CDR3 runs 15 residues. The ends were cut back, 0 bases at V and 7 bases at J, with 15 bases in the middle. The germline V gene has CDR1 SGHTA and CDR2 FQGNSA. The CDR3 loop reads CASSLAPGQMGTQYF. The CDR3 nucleotides are TGTGCCAGCAGCTTAGCGCCCGGACAGATGGGGACCCAGTACTTC.

V usage is TRBV5-5 and J usage is TRBJ2-1; D might be TRBD2 (5 bases). This CDR3 contains 14 residues. V lost 1 base, J lost 10 bases, and 15 bases lay in between. Per the germline V gene, CDR1 is SGHKS and CDR2 is YYEKEE (reference sequence). This chain's CDR3 is CASSLQVDRGEQFF. CDR3 in DNA: TGTGCCAGCAGCTTGCAGGTCGACCGCGGGGAGCAGTTCTTC.

This chain uses TRBV4-1 with TRBJ2-3, with 8 bases aligning to TRBD2. The germline V gene has CDR1 MGHRA and CDR2 YSYEKL. V lost 1 base to trimming and J lost 1 base; unmatched junction nucleotides: 4. This CDR3 contains 16 residues. CDR3 DNA sequence: TGCGCCAGCAGCCAAGGACTAGCGCGGGGCACAGATACGCAGTATTTT. This translates into CASSQGLARGTDTQYF.

This clonotype was seen at least ten times. The rearrangement uses TRBV7-2 and TRBJ2-1; 11 bases match TRBD2. J was trimmed by 9 bases and V by 5 bases; bases with no gene match: 18. This CDR3 region has 18 residues. Germline V CDR1 and CDR2: SGHTA, FQGNSA. DNA for the CDR3: TGTGCCAGCAGCGGAGGGGGGTTAGCGGGAGGGTACACCAGTGAGCAGTTCTTC. Translating it yields CASSGGGLAGGYTSEQFF.

Details on this clonotype: Given a much more abundant clone one base away, this may be a read error. Since no conserved phenylalanine or tryptophan closes the CDR3, a read error is the likely cause. CDR3 amino acids: CASSLAGGAAFC. The CDR3, as DNA: TGTGCCAGCAGCTTGGCCGGGGGAGCAGCTTTCTGT. The J gene is TRBJ1-1, the V gene TRBV5-4; TRBD1 might be the D (5 bases). V was clipped by 0 bases and J by 10 bases, with 10 bases between them. CDR1 SGHNT and CDR2 YYREEE come from the germline V gene (reference sequence). This CDR3 region has 12 residues.

This clonotype was picked up a small number of times. V gene TRBV27 combines with J gene TRBJ2-7; 7 nucleotides line up with TRBD1. Per the germline V gene, CDR1 is MNHEY and CDR2 is SMNVEV (reference sequence). The CDR3 is made up of 14 amino acids. V lost 4 bases and J lost 5; bases outside the gene matches: 8. The CDR3 protein is CASSSRQTGNEQYF. The CDR3 DNA follows: TGTGCCAGCAGTTCCAGACAGACAGGGAACGAGCAGTACTTC.

The V and J genes are TRBV20-1 and TRBJ2-1; 7 bases are shared with TRBD1. CDR3 length equals 14 residues. CDR1 and CDR2 from the germline V gene are DFQATT and SNEGSKA (reference sequence). The V gene end was trimmed by 8 bases and the J gene end by 9 bases; junction bases not matched to a gene: 16. DNA of the CDR3: TGCAGTTCTCCAAGGGACAGTGCACGGGGTGAGCAGTTCTTC. Translating gives CSSPRDSARGEQFF.

On this clonotype: The germline gene is not matched at one end of the junction; a read error may be the cause. The V gene is TRBV6-5, the J gene TRBJ1-1; 7 bases are a match to TRBD1. The CDR3 covers 19 residues. Germline V gene data show CDR1 as MNHEY and CDR2 as SVGAGI. The CDR3 loop reads CASSYSVSRYYRGRLEALF. DNA of the CDR3: TGTGCCAGCAGTTACTCCGTTTCCCGTTACTACAGGGGCCGTCTAGAAGCTCTCTTT.

This clonotype came up a few times. The rearrangement links TRBV12-3 or TRBV12-4 to TRBJ2-5, with TRBD1 identical over 9 bases. With V trimmed by 5 bases and J by 2 bases, 12 bases remained unmatched. The CDR3 is 17 amino acids. Here the CDR3 reads CASSPTLRTGEQETQYF. The CDR3 DNA is TGTGCCAGCAGTCCAACCTTAAGGACAGGGGAGCAAGAGACCCAGTACTTC.

This clonotype appeared a few times. J is TRBJ1-1 and V is TRBV29-1, with TRBD1 matching over 7 bases. With V trimmed by 4 bases and J by 6 bases, 5 bases remained unmatched. CDR3 length: 12 residues. Per the germline V gene, CDR1 is SQVTM and CDR2 is ANQGSEA. The CDR3 sequence: CSVVDREAEAFF. The CDR3 DNA sequence: TGCAGCGTTGTCGACAGGGAGGCTGAAGCTTTCTTT.

This clonotype has ten or more counts. The V and J genes are TRBV7-9 and TRBJ2-5; 8 bases are a match to TRBD1. Losses at the gene ends were 3 bases for V and 2 bases for J; bases not matched to a gene: 5. Germline V lookup: CDR1 SEHNR, CDR2 FQNEAQ (reference sequence). The CDR3 is 15 amino acids. CDR3 sequence reads: CASSLGQASQETQYF. The CDR3 region has the DNA TGTGCCAGCAGCTTGGGACAGGCCTCGCAAGAGACCCAGTACTTC.

The chain has TRBV28 and TRBJ1-4, with D hard to call. Between the trimmed V and J ends, which lost 11 bases and 3 bases, there was a span of 13 bases. This CDR3 spans 13 amino acids. Germline values: CDR1 MDHEN, CDR2 SYDVKM. CDR3 region: CALGSRANEKLFF. The DNA of the CDR3 is TGTGCCCTAGGGTCGCGGGCTAATGAAAAACTGTTTTTT.

This chain connects TRBV5-4 to TRBJ1-1; D is unclear. Germline V gene lookup returns CDR1 SGHNT and CDR2 YYREEE (reference sequence). This CDR3 has 14 amino acids. The V end was cut by 4 bases, the J end by 1 base, with 11 bases between. This CDR3 reads CASSLSTRNTEAFF. DNA of the CDR3: TGTGCCAGCAGCCTGTCGACCCGGAACACTGAAGCTTTCTTT.

The chain carries TRBV12-3 or TRBV12-4 and TRBJ1-5; D call uncertain. This CDR3 is built from 14 residues. Trimming took 7 bases from V and 5 from J, leaving 15 bases between them. The CDR3 loop reads CASNHLGGDQPQHF. In DNA form, the CDR3 reads TGTGCCAGCAACCACCTTGGAGGAGATCAGCCCCAGCATTTT.

CDR3 in amino acids: CASSSNPSTGYTEAFF. The CDR3 DNA reads TGTGCCAGCAGCTCAAACCCCTCCACAGGGTACACTGAAGCTTTCTTT. The chain carries TRBV7-2 and TRBJ1-1, with TRBD1 as a possible D gene (6 bases). This CDR3 contains 16 residues. Germline loops: CDR1 SGHTA, CDR2 FQGNSA. Between the trimmed V and J ends, which lost 4 bases and 3 bases, there was a span of 18 bases.

This clonotype showed up just a few times. A read error may account for a junction end that differs from germline. The chain combines TRBV28 with TRBJ2-6, with a weak D call TRBD1 (5 bases). CDR1 MDHEN and CDR2 SYDVKM come from the germline V gene. This CDR3 has 18 residues. The CDR3 DNA reads as TGTGCCAGCAGCACGCGGTTGGGGCAGTATACTGGGGCCAACGTCCTTACTTTC. It translates to CASSTRLGQYTGANVLTF.

The chain is built from TRBV6-6 and TRBJ2-7, with D perhaps TRBD1 (5 bases). The CDR3 is 14 amino acids. From germline, CDR1 is MNHNY and CDR2 SVGAGI (reference sequence). The ends were cut back, 0 bases at V and 3 bases at J, with 9 bases in the middle. CDR3 amino acids: CASSYSEGDYEQYF. CDR3 sequence (DNA): TGTGCCAGCAGTTACTCAGAAGGGGACTACGAGCAGTACTTC.

Turning to this clonotype: The junction shows a germline mismatch at one end, possibly a read error. The chain uses TRBV2 and TRBJ2-1, with D possibly being TRBD2 (6 bases). The CDR3 is 12 amino acids. CDR1 SNHLY and CDR2 FYNNEI come from the germline V gene. The CDR3 DNA sequence: TGTGCCAGCAGTGAAGGTCTGAGACTAGGGCGCTTC. Translated: CASSEGLRLGRF.

The V call is TRBV28, the J call TRBJ2-7, with 8 nucleotides matching TRBD1. The CDR3 length is 14 residues. Trimming removed 8 bases from V and 4 bases from J; junction bases left unmatched: 10. Germline V gene data show CDR1 as MDHEN and CDR2 as SYDVKM. The DNA of the CDR3 is TGTGCCAGCGTCCCCCAGGGGGCAGATTACGAGCAGTACTTC. Encoded protein: CASVPQGADYEQYF.

This chain connects TRBV6-5 to TRBJ1-5; D not resolved. Looked up from germline, CDR1 is MNHEY and CDR2 is SVGAGI. The CDR3 totals 13 residues. Between the trimmed V and J ends, which lost 2 bases and 7 bases, there was a span of 9 bases. DNA for the CDR3: TGTGCCAGCAGTTACAGGGCGCAGCAGCCCCAGCATTTT. The encoded protein is CASSYRAQQPQHF.

This clonotype appeared a single time. The rearrangement joins TRBV28 to TRBJ1-2, with TRBD1 matching 7 bases. The ends lost 10 bases at V and 0 bases at J; junction bases unmatched: 5. The CDR3 is 13 amino acids. Germline values: CDR1 MDHEN, CDR2 SYDVKM. CDR3 loop: CANRDSPNYGYTF. The DNA of the CDR3 is TGTGCCAACCGGGACAGTCCTAACTATGGCTACACCTTC.

For this clonotype: Sequence at one end of the junction differs from germline and may be a read error. This chain links TRBV6-8 with TRBJ1-2; 8 bases fit TRBD1. This CDR3 comprises 13 residues. The V gene's germline CDR1 is MNHGY and CDR2 SAAAGT. DNA for the CDR3: TGTTCCAGCAGAGTCAGGGGGCCGGCTGGCTACACCTTC. It specifies CSSRVRGPAGYTF.

This clonotype was detected ten times or more. The V and J genes are TRBV12-3 or TRBV12-4 and TRBJ2-3; TRBD2 is a possible D gene (5 bases). This CDR3 region has 12 residues. Trimming took 1 base from V and 7 from J, leaving 6 bases between them. CDR3: CASSLGEYTQYF. In DNA, the CDR3 is TGTGCCAGCAGTTTAGGGGAGTATACGCAGTATTTT.

In its sample, this clonotype was seen once. The V call is TRBV5-1, the J call TRBJ2-2, with 8 bases lining up with TRBD2. This CDR3 contains 16 residues. With 4 bases clipped from V and 4 bases from J, the junction kept 9 bases outside the gene matches. Looked up from germline, CDR1 is SGHRS and CDR2 is YFSETQ. CDR3 coding DNA: TGCGCCAGCAGCATGGGATCGGGAGGGACCACCGGGGAGCTGTTTTTT. Translating it yields CASSMGSGGTTGELFF.

This clonotype appeared a few times. The rearrangement links TRBV19 to TRBJ1-5; D is unresolved. CDR3 length: 14 residues. With 9 bases removed from V and 1 base from J, the gap between germline ends came to 13 bases. CDR1 LNHDA and CDR2 SQIVND come from the germline V gene (reference sequence). CDR3 in amino acids: CASTLAGSNQPQHF. For the CDR3, the DNA is TGTGCCAGCACTCTGGCCGGCAGCAATCAGCCCCAGCATTTT.

This clonotype has a handful of counts. The rearrangement links TRBV6-5 to TRBJ1-2; 7 positions match TRBD1. V was pared by 6 bases and J by 7 bases, with 14 bases of the junction left unmatched. From germline, CDR1 is MNHEY and CDR2 SVGAGI. The CDR3 covers 15 residues. The CDR3 spells CASSPRGSQVTGYTF. The CDR3 region has the DNA TGTGCCAGCAGCCCCAGGGGGTCCCAGGTGACTGGCTACACCTTC.